One sample yielded the 3 T cell receptor beta chains listed below, sequenced in a study of OX40 agonist ivuxolimab in advanced cancers. The table came from immunoSEQ multiplex PCR; TCRdb's copy has only in-frame clones and leaves some out. The table records roughly 65,000 clones, around 83% of them present only once. The sequencing here drew on CD4+ or CD8+ T cells sorted from blood, taken in a trial of the OX40 agonist ivuxolimab. These receptors all come from an adult with an advanced solid tumor such as melanoma, head and neck, liver or kidney cancer.

This rearrangement joins TRBV5-1 to TRBJ2-1; a possible D gene is TRBD2 (6 bases). Deletions cut 0 bases from V and 3 bases from J, with 13 bases between. The CDR3 sequence is 16 residues long. Germline V gene sequence: CDR1 SGHRS, CDR2 YFSETQ. Here the CDR3 DNA reads TGCGCCAGCAGCTTGGGCGGCGGGACCTTCTACAATGAGCAGTTCTTC. As protein: CASSLGGGTFYNEQFF.

This chain connects TRBV27 to TRBJ2-3; D is tentatively TRBD1 or TRBD2 (5 bases each). Trimming took off 5 bases at V and 12 bases at J, with 12 bases between the two ends. The CDR3 is 11 amino acids. Germline V gives CDR1 MNHEY, CDR2 SMNVEV (reference sequence). CDR3 sequence (DNA): TGTGCCAGCAGTCGGGACCGTCATCAGTATTTT. This encodes CASSRDRHQYF.

A few counts support this clone. This chain uses TRBV19 with TRBJ1-3; D is perhaps TRBD1 (6 bases). CDR3 length: 12 amino acids. The ends were cut back, 11 bases at V and 4 bases at J, with 12 bases in the middle. Germline V CDR1 and CDR2: LNHDA, SQIVND (reference sequence). In nucleotides, the CDR3 is TGTGCCTCAGGGGATTTCGGAAACACCATATATTTT. It encodes CASGDFGNTIYF.